This T cell receptor (beta chain) was obtained from a study of Ad26.COV2.S vaccination and SARS-CoV-2 variants. The CDR3 sequence is 12 residues long. Trimming cost V 3 bases and J 5 bases, with 5 bases left between them. Study-wide results and caveats: Non-spike TCR breadth was similar in vaccine and placebo recipients.

Sequencing used immunoSEQ multiplex PCR; TCRdb keeps in-frame clones, though not all of them. Here the sample spans around 300,000 clones, roughly 90% being singletons. Treatment in this sample: some 19 received Ad26.COV2.S at low or high dose, single or two shots; a few received placebo; per-sample allocation not given. Repertoires come from day 63 after the first vaccine or placebo injection. Comment on this clone: Its antigen remains unknown.

This rearrangement joins TRBV12-3 or TRBV12-4 to TRBJ1-3; D remains unclear. Source: peripheral blood, taken in a trial of Ad26.COV2.S vaccine versus placebo. This sequence originates from a person aged 18 to 65 who received the Ad26.COV2.S COVID-19 vaccine or a placebo. CDR3 sequence reads: CASSFERNTIYF. The DNA for the CDR3 is TGTGCCAGCAGTTTCGAGAGAAACACCATATATTTT.